The 21 T cell receptor beta chains listed next were all sequenced from one sample in a study of T cells in Graves' hyperthyroidism and ophthalmopathy. RNA transcripts yielded amplified TCR beta CDR3 regions. With the HTBI primer set, the TCR CDR3 went through a first round of RT-PCR. TCRdb redid the calling of the multiplex PCR reads with MiXCR, one entry per CDR3 protein. The table records some 320,000 distinct CDR3 sequences, roughly 13% of them present only once. Sequencing input: blood. These receptors were collected from a woman aged 40 to 55 with Graves' ophthalmopathy.

This clonotype was recorded at least ten times. The chain couples TRBV2 to TRBJ1-5, with a possible D match to TRBD1 (6 bases). V lost 3 bases and J lost 3, with 9 bases in between. The CDR3 is 14 residues long. The V gene's germline CDR1 is SNHLY and CDR2 FYNNEI. In nucleotides, the CDR3 is TGTGCCAGCAGTGACCGGGACACCAATCAGCCCCAGCATTTT. It is translated as CASSDRDTNQPQHF.

This clonotype was picked up a small number of times. The J gene is TRBJ2-1, the V gene TRBV7-9; D is perhaps TRBD2 (6 bases). CDR1 is SEHNR, CDR2 FQNEAQ, per germline (reference sequence). V was clipped by 6 bases and J by 6 bases, with 18 bases between them. The CDR3 extends over 15 amino acids. The CDR3 sequence is CASRPMTSSGNEQFF. The CDR3 DNA reads as TGTGCCAGCAGACCTATGACTAGTTCCGGCAATGAGCAGTTCTTC.

This clonotype has just a few counts. The V and J genes are TRBV18 and TRBJ1-4; TRBD1 agrees at 9 bases. This CDR3 is built from 12 residues. Germline CDR1 KGHSH, CDR2 LQKENI. The junction had 2 bases not matched to a gene; V was cut back by 3 bases and J by 12 bases. CDR3 protein: CASSPGQGELFF. Written as DNA, the CDR3 is TGTGCCAGCTCACCGGGACAGGGAGAACTGTTTTTT. The entire variable domain, with the rest obtained from reference TRBV18 and TRBJ1-4, is as follows: NAGVMQNPRHLVRRRGQEARLRCSPMKGHSHVYWYRQLPEEGLKFMVYLQKENIIDESGMPKERFSAEFPKEGPSILRIQQVVRGDSAAYFCASSPGQGELFFGSGTQLSVL.

This clonotype has a count of ten or more. The chain links TRBV6-1 to TRBJ2-7; 7 nucleotides line up with TRBD1. The germline gives CDR1 MNHNS, CDR2 SASEGT. The junction had 6 bases not matched to a gene; V was cut back by 8 bases and J by 2 bases. The CDR3 spans 13 residues. DNA of the CDR3: TGTGCCAGCTACAGGGGTCCTACCTACGAGCAGTACTTC. It is translated as CASYRGPTYEQYF.

This clonotype was detected ten times or more. The chain combines TRBV10-3 with TRBJ2-3; D call uncertain. The V gene's germline CDR1 is ENHRY and CDR2 SYGVKD. Trimming pared 6 bases from V and 6 bases from J, leaving 7 bases between. The CDR3 loop spans 11 amino acids. The CDR3 spells CAISLQDTQYF. CDR3 bases: TGTGCCATCAGCTTGCAGGATACGCAGTATTTT.

The chain is built from TRBV6-1 and TRBJ1-2; D remains ambiguous. The germline CDR1 and CDR2 sequences are MNHNS and SASEGT. This CDR3 is built from 13 residues. Trimming pared 8 bases from V and 3 bases from J, leaving 13 bases between. DNA for the CDR3: TGTGCCAGCGGCCCGGGGAATTACTATGGCTACACCTTC. Residues: CASGPGNYYGYTF.

This clonotype was recorded a few times. The chain combines TRBV3-1 with TRBJ1-5, with a possible D match to TRBD1 (5 bases). The germline V gene has CDR1 LGHDT and CDR2 YNNKEL (reference sequence). The length of the CDR3 is 14 residues. The germline V and J ends were trimmed by 0 bases and 9 bases, with 12 bases remaining between them. The CDR3 protein is CASSQERGWGPQHF. The CDR3 coding sequence is TGTGCCAGCAGCCAAGAGAGGGGATGGGGGCCCCAGCATTTT.

This clonotype was counted only a few times. The J gene is TRBJ1-2, the V gene TRBV7-9; no reliable D call. Germline V gives CDR1 SEHNR, CDR2 FQNEAQ (reference sequence). Trimming stripped 1 base from V and 2 bases from J, with 8 bases between. The CDR3 runs to 14 residues. The CDR3 protein is CASSLVAANYGYTF. The CDR3 DNA sequence: TGTGCCAGCAGCTTAGTTGCAGCGAACTATGGCTACACCTTC.

The rearrangement uses TRBV11-2 and TRBJ2-7; perhaps D is TRBD1 or TRBD2 (5 bases each). Looked up from germline, CDR1 is SGHAT and CDR2 is FQNNGV. Between the trimmed V and J ends, which lost 4 bases and 3 bases, there was a span of 10 bases. The CDR3 runs 13 residues. The CDR3 DNA sequence: TGTGCCAGCAGCTCGGGACCCGTCTACGAGCAGTACTTC. Protein sequence: CASSSGPVYEQYF.

This clonotype appeared many times. The V gene is TRBV7-9, the J gene TRBJ2-2, with D unclear. V was trimmed by 3 bases and J by 4 bases, leaving 9 bases between them. Germline CDR1 SEHNR, CDR2 FQNEAQ (reference sequence). This CDR3 region has 14 residues. Written as DNA, the CDR3 is TGTGCCAGCAGCTTTGTGCAGAGCACCGGGGAGCTGTTTTTT. It codes for CASSFVQSTGELFF.

This clonotype showed up just a few times. The DNA of the CDR3 is TGCGCCAGCAGCCAAGTTAAGCTAGCGGGAGACACCGGGGAGCTGTTTTTT. It is translated as CASSQVKLAGDTGELFF. The V call is TRBV4-1, the J call TRBJ2-2, with 10 nucleotides matching TRBD2. This CDR3 is 17 amino acids long. CDR1 MGHRA and CDR2 YSYEKL come from the germline V gene. The V and J ends lost 1 base and 3 bases, in that order; junction bases with no gene match: 5.

This clonotype came up many times. This chain links TRBV6-2 or TRBV6-3 with TRBJ2-7; D remains ambiguous. The CDR3 is made up of 12 amino acids. Trimming cost V 4 bases and J 5 bases, with 9 bases left between them. Germline values: CDR1 MNHEY, CDR2 SVGEGT. CDR3 in amino acids: CASSSRPNEQYF. The CDR3 DNA reads TGTGCCAGCAGTTCGCGGCCCAACGAGCAGTACTTC.

The CDR3 coding sequence is TGTGCCACCAGTGACACCGGGACAGGGACTTACGAGCAGTACTTC. Translating it yields CATSDTGTGTYEQYF. The chain uses TRBV24-1 and TRBJ2-7; 9 bases map to TRBD1. This CDR3 has 15 residues. J gave up 4 bases and V 4 bases, and 7 bases lay outside the gene matches. From germline, CDR1 is KGHDR and CDR2 SFDVKD.

The chain's CDR3 is CASSPGGGGRTDTQYF. The DNA for the CDR3 is TGTGCCAGCAGCCCCGGGGGGGGGGGGCGGACAGATACGCAGTATTTT. V gene TRBV7-6 combines with J gene TRBJ2-3; TRBD2 agrees at 8 bases. This CDR3 contains 16 residues. V lost 5 bases, J lost 3 bases, and 10 bases stayed unmatched. Germline assignment: CDR1 SGHVS and CDR2 FNYEAQ. Combining the CDR3 with reference TRBV7-6 and TRBJ2-3 gives the whole variable domain GAGVSQSPRYKVTKRGQDVALRCDPISGHVSLYWYRQALGQGPEFLTYFNYEAQQDKSGLPNDRFSAERPEGSISTLTIQRTEQRDSAMYRCASSPGGGGRTDTQYFGPGTRLTVL.

The sample holds many counts of this clonotype. This chain joins TRBV7-9 and TRBJ1-2; D ambiguous. CDR3 length: 14 residues. V lost 2 bases to trimming and J lost 7 bases, with 14 bases between them. Per the germline V gene, CDR1 is SEHNR and CDR2 is FQNEAQ (reference sequence). Here the CDR3 reads CASSLSRRAGGYTF. CDR3 DNA: TGTGCCAGCAGCTTATCCAGGCGAGCGGGTGGCTACACCTTC.

This clonotype was recorded at least ten times. This sequence joins TRBV11-2 and TRBJ2-5, with D maybe TRBD2 (5 bases). Per the germline V gene, CDR1 is SGHAT and CDR2 is FQNNGV. This CDR3 is 15 amino acids long. V was cut by 0 bases and J by 2 bases, with 10 bases left in between. CDR3 DNA sequence: TGTGCCAGCAGCTTAGATGGAGGCTTACAAGAGACCCAGTACTTC. It yields the protein CASSLDGGLQETQYF.

The chain recombines TRBV6-1 with TRBJ2-7, with D tentatively TRBD1 (6 bases). With 6 bases removed from V and 2 bases from J, the gap between germline ends came to 14 bases. CDR1 is MNHNS and CDR2 is SASEGT in the germline V gene. This CDR3 comprises 14 residues. The CDR3 region has the DNA TGTGCCAGCAGATTCACAGGGCCTACCTACGAGCAGTACTTC. Protein: CASRFTGPTYEQYF.

This clonotype was detected ten times or more. V is TRBV29-1 and J is TRBJ2-2; 8 nucleotides align to TRBD1. Looked up from germline, CDR1 is SQVTM and CDR2 is ANQGSEA. The CDR3 is 14 amino acids. Unmatched junction bases numbered 5, after V lost 6 bases and J lost 2 bases. In DNA, the CDR3 is TGCAGCGTGGGGCAGGGGGCAAACACCGGGGAGCTGTTTTTT. As protein: CSVGQGANTGELFF.

This clonotype showed up many times. This chain connects TRBV27 to TRBJ2-7; D is ambiguous. The V and J ends lost 8 bases and 0 bases respectively, with 17 bases between them. The CDR3 is made up of 15 amino acids. The germline V gene has CDR1 MNHEY and CDR2 SMNVEV (reference sequence). This CDR3 reads CASQPRGKGSYEQYF. In nucleotides, the CDR3 is TGTGCCAGCCAACCCCGAGGAAAGGGCTCCTACGAGCAGTACTTC.

The chain recombines TRBV3-1 with TRBJ1-5, with D maybe TRBD1 (6 bases). The CDR3 spans 16 residues. Germline V CDR1 and CDR2: LGHDT, YNNKEL (reference sequence). V lost 1 base, J lost 2 bases, and 12 bases lay in between. The CDR3 DNA is TGTGCCAGCAGCCAAGGGGTGGGGGGCCGCAATCAGCCCCAGCATTTT. Translation gives CASSQGVGGRNQPQHF.

Many counts were recorded for this clonotype. The rearrangement links TRBV28 to TRBJ2-5; maybe TRBD2 (5 bases). The CDR3 length is 13 residues. V lost 2 bases, J lost 5 bases, and 9 bases lay in between. The germline V gene has CDR1 MDHEN and CDR2 SYDVKM. CDR3 in amino acids: CASSLGGLETQYF. CDR3 sequence (DNA): TGTGCCAGCAGTTTAGGAGGTCTTGAGACCCAGTACTTC.